Following are 15 T cell receptor beta chains from one sample sequenced in a study of T cell repertoires in cytomegalovirus infection. TCRdb recomputed calls from the reads with MiXCR, one row per CDR3 protein. The sample has about 320,000 distinct CDR3 sequences; 8% to 10% are singletons. Sequenced sample: PBMCs. These receptors were obtained from a human donor in good health (CMV status not recorded). Some clones in this sample may be carry-over from other donors' samples.

This clonotype was recorded a few times. This chain joins TRBV25-1 and TRBJ1-5; D is undetermined. Germline V gives CDR1 MGHDK, CDR2 SYGVNS. Trimming took off 6 bases at V and 9 bases at J, with 27 bases between the two ends. The CDR3 runs to 17 residues. The CDR3 region is CASRHRAFCPNLWPQHF. DNA for the CDR3: TGTGCCAGCAGACACCGCGCCTTTTGCCCTAATCTGTGGCCCCAGCATTTT.

This chain links TRBV20-1 with TRBJ1-2; D uncertain. Germline CDR1 reads DFQATT; CDR2 reads SNEGSKA (reference sequence). The CDR3 totals 13 residues. Trimming shortened V by 0 bases and J by 0 bases, and 5 bases separated the two germline ends. The CDR3 here is CSARDRANYGYTF. The CDR3 nucleotides are TGCAGTGCTAGAGATCGGGCTAACTATGGCTACACCTTC.

The V gene is TRBV4-3, the J gene TRBJ2-3; no definite D call. Germline V gene sequence: CDR1 LGHNA, CDR2 YSLEER. The CDR3 length is 16 residues. V was cut by 1 base and J by 5 bases, with 16 bases left in between. The CDR3 is CASSQGHTPLGDTQYF. CDR3 nucleotide sequence: TGCGCCAGCAGCCAAGGACATACCCCTTTGGGAGATACGCAGTATTTT.

At least ten counts were recorded for this clonotype. The chain joins TRBV7-2 to TRBJ2-1; D remains ambiguous. The CDR3 totals 13 residues. Germline CDR1 reads SGHTA; CDR2 reads FQGNSA. With 5 bases removed from V and 8 bases from J, the gap between germline ends came to 13 bases. The CDR3 nucleotides are TGTGCCAGCAGCAAGAGCGAGGTCCATGAGCAGTTCTTC. Protein: CASSKSEVHEQFF. Full variable domain (remainder filled in from reference TRBV7-2 and TRBJ2-1): GAGVSQSPSNKVTEKGKDVELRCDPISGHTALYWYRQSLGQGLEFLIYFQGNSAPDKSGLPSDRFSAERTGGSVSTLTIQRTQQEDSAVYLCASSKSEVHEQFFGPGTRLTVL.

The sample holds many counts of this clonotype. V is TRBV7-2 and J is TRBJ2-3; D perhaps matches TRBD2 (7 bases). Trimming removed 1 base at V and 3 bases at J, with 11 bases between. CDR3 length equals 15 residues. CDR1 and CDR2 (germline): SGHTA, FQGNSA. CDR3 sequence: CASSLGRGRTDTQYF. As DNA, the CDR3 is TGTGCCAGCAGCTTAGGGCGGGGGCGGACAGATACGCAGTATTTT.

This clonotype was seen a handful of times. The gene calls are TRBV19 and TRBJ1-1; D unresolved. Germline CDR1 reads LNHDA; CDR2 reads SQIVND (reference sequence). This CDR3 region has 12 residues. V was clipped by 5 bases and J by 10 bases, with 14 bases between them. CDR3 region: CASSLRPGRAFF. CDR3 DNA sequence: TGTGCCAGTAGTCTTAGACCCGGAAGAGCTTTCTTT.

The V and J genes are TRBV3-1 and TRBJ2-1, with D perhaps matching TRBD1 or TRBD2 (5 bases each). With 8 bases removed from V and 7 bases from J, the gap between germline ends came to 15 bases. CDR1 is LGHDT, CDR2 YNNKEL, per germline (reference sequence). The CDR3 is 13 amino acids. This CDR3 reads CASRDRPMNEQFF. The DNA of the CDR3 is TGTGCCAGCCGGGACCGACCTATGAATGAGCAGTTCTTC.

This clonotype was counted only a few times. V usage is TRBV20-1 and J usage is TRBJ2-2; the D is unclear. The CDR3 extends over 14 amino acids. CDR1 and CDR2 (germline): DFQATT, SNEGSKA (reference sequence). Trimming left V 5 bases short and J 3 bases short, with 13 bases between. Here the CDR3 reads CSAAHPWDTGELFF. CDR3 bases: TGCAGTGCTGCCCACCCATGGGACACCGGGGAGCTGTTTTTT.

This clonotype occurred many times. CDR3 residues: CSATRLTNTGELFF. The CDR3 nucleotides are TGCAGCGCGACACGACTGACGAACACCGGGGAGCTGTTTTTT. The gene calls are TRBV20-1 and TRBJ2-2, with unresolved D. CDR1 and CDR2 from the germline V gene are DFQATT and SNEGSKA (reference sequence). The CDR3 covers 14 residues.

This clonotype was detected only a few times. The gene calls are TRBV6-6 and TRBJ2-2, with TRBD1 matching 7 bases. The V gene end was trimmed by 6 bases and the J gene end by 6 bases; junction bases not matched to a gene: 7. The CDR3 consists of 14 residues. The germline V gene encodes CDR1 MNHNY and CDR2 SVGAGI (reference sequence). DNA of the CDR3: TGTGCCAGCAGGCCGACAGGGCCCCCCGGGGAGCTGTTTTTT. It translates to CASRPTGPPGELFF.

The chain combines TRBV6-8 with TRBJ2-5, with D possibly TRBD2 on 5 matching bases. The CDR3 is 12 residues long. V dropped 8 bases and J dropped 5 bases, with 12 bases sitting between them. Germline CDR1 reads MNHGY; CDR2 reads SAAAGT. In DNA form, the CDR3 reads TGTGCCAGCCGGCGGCCGGGGGAGACCCAGTACTTC. Its protein is CASRRPGETQYF.

There are a few counts of this clonotype. V usage is TRBV7-6 and J usage is TRBJ2-1, with TRBD1 matching over 8 bases. The CDR3 length is 16 residues. CDR1 is SGHVS and CDR2 is FNYEAQ in the germline V gene. V lost 1 base, J lost 1 base, and 3 bases stayed unmatched. The CDR3 here is CASSLGQGRSYNEQFF. CDR3 coding DNA: TGTGCCAGCAGCTTAGGACAGGGGCGATCCTACAATGAGCAGTTCTTC.

This clonotype was seen many times. This rearrangement joins TRBV7-2 to TRBJ2-7, with 8 nucleotides matching TRBD1. The J segment lost 2 bases and the V segment lost 5 bases, leaving 5 bases of the junction unmatched. The CDR3 totals 14 residues. CDR1 SGHTA and CDR2 FQGNSA come from the germline V gene. CDR3 nucleotides: TGTGCCAGCAGCAGAACGACAGGGGCCTACGAGCAGTACTTC. This codes for CASSRTTGAYEQYF.

In its sample, this clonotype was seen many times. V is TRBV7-3 and J is TRBJ2-1, with D possibly TRBD2 on 5 matching bases. Germline lookup yields CDR1 SGHTA and CDR2 FQGTGA. The V end was cut by 2 bases, the J end by 7 bases, with 12 bases between. The CDR3 extends over 14 amino acids. Here the CDR3 reads CASSLLASSNEQFF. CDR3 coding DNA: TGTGCCAGCAGCTTACTAGCTTCAAGTAATGAGCAGTTCTTC.

Only a few counts were recorded for this clonotype. The chain recombines TRBV6-2 or TRBV6-3 with TRBJ1-1; D uncertain. This CDR3 has 15 residues. Trimming left V 6 bases short and J 0 bases short, with 14 bases between. The germline gives CDR1 MNHEY, CDR2 SVGEGT. CDR3 in DNA: TGTGCCAGCAGATCCCCCGGCAGACTGAACACTGAAGCTTTCTTT. This sequence encodes CASRSPGRLNTEAFF.